Shown below are 5 T cell receptor beta chains from a single sample sequenced in a study of blood T cell repertoires in COVID-19. Generated by immunoSEQ multiplex PCR, the TCRdb table keeps only in-frame clones and is missing some. The sample yields 150,000 to 190,000 clones, roughly 80% seen once. The sequenced material came from PBMCs or T cells enriched from blood (not recorded which). Receptors were obtained from a man aged 50 to 59 who had recovered from COVID-19.

This sequence joins TRBV18 and TRBJ2-5, with D tentatively TRBD2 (6 bases). V was shortened by 2 bases and J by 9 bases, with 16 bases between the two germline ends. This CDR3 is 14 amino acids long. CDR1 is KGHSH and CDR2 is LQKENI in the germline V gene. In DNA form, the CDR3 reads TGTGCCAGCTCACCAGGTGAAGTCCCGGGAGCCCAGTACTTC. Amino acid sequence: CASSPGEVPGAQYF. Complete variable domain (other parts from reference TRBV18 and TRBJ2-5): NAGVMQNPRHLVRRRGQEARLRCSPMKGHSHVYWYRQLPEEGLKFMVYLQKENIIDESGMPKERFSAEFPKEGPSILRIQQVVRGDSAAYFCASSPGEVPGAQYFGPGTRLLVL.

Many counts were recorded for this clone. The chain is built from TRBV6-4 and TRBJ2-1; the match to TRBD2 covers 11 bases. The V segment lost 4 bases and the J segment 4 bases; nucleotides outside the gene matches: 3. The CDR3 totals 15 residues. Germline CDR1 and CDR2: MRHNA and SNTAGT. CDR3 DNA: TGTGCCAGCAGTGCGACTAGCGGGGAGTACAATGAGCAGTTCTTC. Translated: CASSATSGEYNEQFF.

The chain joins TRBV28 to TRBJ2-4; the match to TRBD1 covers 9 bases. The trim removed 5 bases at V and 5 bases at J, leaving 7 bases unmatched. Germline V gene sequence: CDR1 MDHEN, CDR2 SYDVKM. The CDR3 sequence is 15 residues long. The chain's CDR3 is CASSRPGQGENIQYF. Written as DNA, the CDR3 is TGTGCCAGCAGTCGGCCGGGACAGGGCGAAAACATTCAGTACTTC. Full variable domain (rest looked up from reference TRBV28 and TRBJ2-4): DVKVTQSSRYLVKRTGEKVFLECVQDMDHENMFWYRQDPGLGLRLIYFSYDVKMKEKGDIPEGYSVSREKKERFSLILESASTNQTSMYLCASSRPGQGENIQYFGAGTRLSVL.

J is TRBJ2-2 and V is TRBV7-8, with D hard to call. There are 12 residues in the CDR3. The germline V gene has CDR1 SGHVS and CDR2 FQNEAQ. V was clipped by 5 bases and J by 5 bases, with 6 bases between them. CDR3 nucleotides: TGTGCCAGCAGCCCCTTGACCGGGGAGCTGTTTTTT. Amino acid sequence: CASSPLTGELFF.

This chain connects TRBV6-2 or TRBV6-3 to TRBJ1-1, with D unresolved. The CDR3 contains 16 residues. V was pared by 1 base and J by 7 bases, with 19 bases between. Germline CDR1 reads MNHEY; CDR2 reads SVGEGT. This CDR3 reads CASSYFFSLVRGEAFF. CDR3 nucleotides: TGTGCCAGCAGTTACTTTTTCAGTCTTGTGCGCGGTGAAGCTTTCTTT.